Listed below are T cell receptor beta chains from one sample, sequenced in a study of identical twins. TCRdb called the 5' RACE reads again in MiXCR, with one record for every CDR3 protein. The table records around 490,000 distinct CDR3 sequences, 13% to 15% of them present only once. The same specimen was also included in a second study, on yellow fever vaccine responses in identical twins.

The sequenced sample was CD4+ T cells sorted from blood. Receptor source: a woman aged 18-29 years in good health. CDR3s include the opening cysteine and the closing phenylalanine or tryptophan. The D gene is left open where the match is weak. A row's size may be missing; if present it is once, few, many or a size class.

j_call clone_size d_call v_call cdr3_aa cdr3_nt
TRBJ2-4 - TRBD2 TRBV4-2 CASSQDMASGSYIQYF TGTGCCAGCAGCCAAGATATGGCTAGCGGGAGTTACATTCAGTACTTC
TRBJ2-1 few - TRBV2 CASSESGGAGQRFF TGTGCCAGCAGTGAGTCTGGGGGGGCCGGGCAACGGTTCTTC
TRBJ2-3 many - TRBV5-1 CASSLATSTDTQYF TGCGCCAGCAGCTTGGCAACTAGCACAGATACGCAGTATTTT
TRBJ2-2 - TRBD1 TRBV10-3 CATRQGLRELFF TGTGCCACGAGACAGGGCTTAAGGGAGCTGTTTTTT
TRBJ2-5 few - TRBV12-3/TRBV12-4 CASSQTKGGGETQYF TGTGCCAGCAGTCAAACCAAGGGGGGGGGAGAGACCCAGTACTTC
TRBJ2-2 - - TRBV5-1 CASARGINTGELFF TGCGCCAGCGCGCGGGGTATCAACACCGGGGAGCTGTTTTTT
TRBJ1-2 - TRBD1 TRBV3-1 CASSRRQGDDGYTF TGTGCCAGCAGCCGAAGACAGGGAGATGATGGCTACACCTTC
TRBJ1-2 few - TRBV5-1 CASSLAGKAIYGYTF TGCGCCAGCAGCTTGGCAGGGAAGGCTATCTATGGCTACACCTTC
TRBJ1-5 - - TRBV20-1 CSARPQGGNQPQHF TGCAGTGCTAGGCCCCAAGGCGGCAATCAGCCCCAGCATTTT
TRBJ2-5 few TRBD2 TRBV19 CASSERTSGTETQYF TGTGCCAGTAGTGAACGGACTAGCGGGACGGAGACCCAGTACTTC
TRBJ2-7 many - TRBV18 CASSPRDYEQYF TGTGCCAGCTCACCGAGGGACTACGAGCAGTACTTC
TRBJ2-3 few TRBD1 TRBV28 CASSETGQGFDTQYF TGTGCCAGCAGCGAAACGGGACAGGGGTTCGATACGCAGTATTTT
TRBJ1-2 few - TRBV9 CASSKTGDYGYTF TGTGCCAGCAGCAAGACTGGCGACTATGGCTACACCTTC
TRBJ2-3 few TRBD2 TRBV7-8 CASSLFPGTSGQGSSTDTQYF TGTGCCAGCAGCTTATTTCCCGGGACTAGCGGGCAGGGGTCTAGCACAGATACGCAGTATTTT
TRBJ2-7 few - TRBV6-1 CASSTVLGREQYF TGTGCCAGCAGTACCGTTCTGGGGAGGGAGCAGTACTTC
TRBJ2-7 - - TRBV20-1 CSARQTSFEQYF TGCAGTGCTAGACAGACTAGTTTCGAGCAGTACTTC
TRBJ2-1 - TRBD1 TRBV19 CASSIRTGGQFF TGTGCCAGTAGTATACGGACAGGGGGGCAGTTCTTC
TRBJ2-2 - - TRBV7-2 CASSLLPGLGFGELFF TGTGCCAGCAGCTTACTACCGGGGCTAGGATTCGGGGAGCTGTTTTTT
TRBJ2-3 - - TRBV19 CASSRRQRSDTQYF TGTGCCAGTAGTAGGAGACAGCGGTCGGATACGCAGTATTTT
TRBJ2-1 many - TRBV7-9 CASSFGTQGREQFF TGTGCCAGCAGCTTCGGGACCCAGGGGCGTGAGCAGTTCTTC
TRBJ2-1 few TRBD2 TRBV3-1 CASSQGQLAGGHNEQFF TGTGCCAGCAGCCAAGGCCAACTAGCGGGGGGCCACAATGAGCAGTTCTTC
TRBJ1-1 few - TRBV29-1 CSVAFGFAEAFF TGCAGCGTCGCTTTTGGGTTTGCTGAAGCTTTCTTT
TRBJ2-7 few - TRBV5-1 CASSFRSGGEQYF TGCGCCAGCAGCTTTCGTTCCGGGGGAGAGCAGTACTTC
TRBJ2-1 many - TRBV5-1 CASSFDSAYNEQFF TGCGCCAGCAGCTTTGACAGTGCGTACAATGAGCAGTTCTTC
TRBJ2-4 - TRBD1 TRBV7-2 CASSKGTGAKNIQYF TGTGCCAGCAGCAAGGGGACAGGGGCCAAAAACATTCAGTACTTC
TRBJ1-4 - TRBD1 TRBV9 CASSGTGSEKLFF TGTGCCAGCAGCGGGACAGGGAGCGAAAAACTGTTTTTT
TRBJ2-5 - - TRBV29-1 CSVAAGLQETQYF TGCAGCGTGGCGGCCGGGCTCCAAGAGACCCAGTACTTC
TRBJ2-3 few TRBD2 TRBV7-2 CASSLALVGGNTDTQYF TGTGCCAGCAGCTTGGCCCTTGTCGGGGGGAACACAGATACGCAGTATTTT
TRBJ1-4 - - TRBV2 CASSVSGAENEKLFF TGTGCCAGCAGTGTCAGTGGGGCAGAGAATGAAAAACTGTTTTTT
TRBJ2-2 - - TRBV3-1 CASSHLGGGELFF TGTGCCAGCAGCCACCTGGGAGGCGGGGAGCTGTTTTTT
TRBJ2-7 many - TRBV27 CASSFRVGEQYF TGTGCCAGCAGTTTTAGGGTGGGAGAGCAGTACTTC
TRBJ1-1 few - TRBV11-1 CASSKKAGFTEAFF TGTGCCAGCAGCAAGAAAGCGGGGTTCACTGAAGCTTTCTTT
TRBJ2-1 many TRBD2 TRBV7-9 CASSPSGRLRNEQFF TGTGCCAGCAGCCCAAGCGGGAGATTACGCAATGAGCAGTTCTTC
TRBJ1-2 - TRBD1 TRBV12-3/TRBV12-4 CASRPRGLYGYTF TGTGCCAGCAGGCCAAGGGGGCTCTATGGCTACACCTTC
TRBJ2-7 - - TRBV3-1 CASSQEQIYEQYF TGTGCCAGCAGCCAAGAACAAATCTACGAGCAGTACTTC
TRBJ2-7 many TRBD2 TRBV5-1 CASSLGLAVNSYEQYF TGCGCCAGCAGCTTGGGACTAGCGGTTAATTCCTACGAGCAGTACTTC
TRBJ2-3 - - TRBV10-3 CAISGAEWDTQYF TGTGCCATCAGTGGCGCGGAGTGGGATACGCAGTATTTT
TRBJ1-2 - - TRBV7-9 CASSEQGAVRYGYTF TGTGCCAGCAGCGAACAGGGAGCCGTTAGATATGGCTACACCTTC
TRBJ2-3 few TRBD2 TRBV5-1 CASLRTGTSGTDTQYF TGCGCCAGCCTCAGAACCGGGACTAGCGGCACAGATACGCAGTATTTT
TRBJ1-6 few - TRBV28 CASTISGKVARYNSPLHF TGTGCCAGCACAATCTCCGGAAAGGTCGCACGATATAATTCACCCCTCCACTTT
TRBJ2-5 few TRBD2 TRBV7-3 CASSLLAGGAQYF TGTGCCAGCAGCTTACTAGCGGGGGGGGCCCAGTACTTC
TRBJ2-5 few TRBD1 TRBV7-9 CASSLGQGLLETQYF TGTGCCAGCAGCTTAGGACAGGGGCTGTTGGAGACCCAGTACTTC
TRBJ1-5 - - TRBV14 CASNRALRNQPQHF TGTGCCAGCAACAGGGCCCTTCGCAATCAGCCCCAGCATTTT
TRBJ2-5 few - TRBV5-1 CASSLSTASAETQYF TGCGCCAGCAGCTTGAGTACGGCTAGCGCAGAGACCCAGTACTTC
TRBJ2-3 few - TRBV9 CASSVAEDTQYF TGTGCCAGCAGCGTTGCAGAGGATACGCAGTATTTT
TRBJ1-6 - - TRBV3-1 CASSGSGSMVSPLHF TGTGCCAGCAGCGGATCAGGGAGTATGGTTTCACCCCTCCACTTT
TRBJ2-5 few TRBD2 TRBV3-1 CASSQRTSGREETQYF TGTGCCAGCAGCCAACGGACTAGCGGGAGGGAGGAGACCCAGTACTTC
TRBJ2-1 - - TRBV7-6 CASSLATYNGASHNEQFF TGTGCCAGCAGTCTCGCCACTTACAACGGGGCTTCACACAATGAGCAGTTCTTC
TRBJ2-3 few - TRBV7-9 CASSFGEVAQYF TGTGCCAGCAGCTTCGGGGAGGTGGCGCAGTATTTT
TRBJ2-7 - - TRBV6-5 CASSYSIAGMAEQYF TGTGCCAGCAGTTACTCGATCGCGGGAATGGCCGAGCAGTACTTC
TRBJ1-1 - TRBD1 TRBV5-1 CASSAKQGTEAFF TGCGCCAGCAGCGCGAAACAGGGGACTGAAGCTTTCTTT
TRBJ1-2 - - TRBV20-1 CSARDLTGREWGYTF TGCAGTGCTAGAGATCTTACGGGCAGGGAATGGGGCTACACCTTC
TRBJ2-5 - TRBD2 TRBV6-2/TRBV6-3 CASRLAGASETQYF TGTGCCAGCCGGCTAGCGGGAGCGTCAGAGACCCAGTACTTC
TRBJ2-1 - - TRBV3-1 CASSRLARNEQFF TGTGCCAGCAGCCGGCTAGCCCGCAATGAGCAGTTCTTC
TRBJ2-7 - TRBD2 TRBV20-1 CSARVGTSDKNYEQYF TGCAGTGCTAGAGTTGGGACTAGCGACAAGAACTACGAGCAGTACTTC